These T cell receptor beta chains were read from a single sample in a study of human CD4 T cells and Enterobacteriaceae. Profiled with immunoSEQ multiplex PCR; TCRdb holds only in-frame clones, not every one. The data hold 25,000 to 35,000 clones, with approximately 82% observed a single time. The sample taken for sequencing was memory CD4+ T cells from blood. The receptor source for this set is a human donor in good health. Each CDR3 is given with its conserved first and last residue. D genes are given only for firm matches. Not all rows give a size; the values are once, few, many and, for expanded clones, a class.

j_call d_call v_call clone_size cdr3_nt cdr3_aa
TRBJ2-2 TRBD1 TRBV5-1 NA TGCGCCAGCAGCTTGGAGGGACAGGGGAACACCGGGGAGCTGTTTTTT CASSLEGQGNTGELFF
TRBJ2-3 NA TRBV16 few TGTGCCAGCAGCCAGAAGGATACGCAGTATTTT CASSQKDTQYF
TRBJ2-3 NA TRBV28 once TGTGCCAGCAGTTTATCAGGGGCTGGAGATACGCAGTATTTT CASSLSGAGDTQYF
TRBJ1-1 NA TRBV5-1 few TGCGCCAGCAGCTTGGGTTCAGGCATGAACACTGAAGCTTTCTTT CASSLGSGMNTEAFF
TRBJ1-2 NA TRBV27 NA TGTGCCAGCAGTTTATCACGGGGAATTGGGGGCTACACCTTC CASSLSRGIGGYTF
TRBJ1-5 TRBD1 TRBV27 NA TGTGCCAGCAGAACCAGGGGGCGCAATCAGCCCCAGCATTTT CASRTRGRNQPQHF
TRBJ2-3 TRBD2 TRBV25-1 NA TGTGCCAGCAGGACTAGCGGGAGTGATACGCAGTATTTT CASRTSGSDTQYF
TRBJ2-5 TRBD1 TRBV5-4 NA TGTGCCAGCAGCTTCTCAGGGGGCCGGGAGACCCAGTACTTC CASSFSGGRETQYF
TRBJ1-5 NA TRBV6-5 NA TGTGCCAGCAGTTACTACAGGGACAATCAGCCCCAGCATTTT CASSYYRDNQPQHF
TRBJ1-1 NA TRBV6-1 NA TGTGCCAGCAGCGACCATATGAACACTGAAGCTTTCTTT CASSDHMNTEAFF
TRBJ2-4 NA TRBV19 NA TGTGCCAGTAGTATTAACGAGGGAGTGCGGTACTTC CASSINEGVRYF
TRBJ2-5 TRBD1 TRBV19 NA TGTGCCAGTAGTATAGCCGGACAGGGGGGGCAAGAGACCCAGTACTTC CASSIAGQGGQETQYF
TRBJ2-3 TRBD2 TRBV9 NA TGTGCCAGCAGCGTCGGGACTAGCGGGGCAGCTAGCACAGATACGCAGTATTTT CASSVGTSGAASTDTQYF
TRBJ1-1 NA TRBV10-2 NA TGCGCCAGCAGTGGAACAGTGAACACTGAAGCTTTCTTT CASSGTVNTEAFF
TRBJ2-3 NA TRBV28 once TGTGCCAGCAGTAACACAGATACGCAGTATTTT CASSNTDTQYF
TRBJ1-2 TRBD1 TRBV6-6 NA TGTGCCAGCAGACCGGGACAGGGACATGGCTACACCTTC CASRPGQGHGYTF
TRBJ2-7 NA TRBV5-1 NA TGCGCCAGCAGCCTGGAGGGGCCGAGCCCCTACGAGCAGTACTTC CASSLEGPSPYEQYF
TRBJ2-7 NA TRBV7-9 NA TGTGCCAGCAGCTCCGACTACGAGCAGTACTTC CASSSDYEQYF
TRBJ2-7 NA TRBV30 NA TGTGCCTGTCAAGAGAGTGGACTCATGGGGGAGCAGTACTTC CACQESGLMGEQYF
TRBJ2-7 TRBD2 TRBV4-1 NA TGCGCCAGCATACAGAGGGGATTAGCGGGCTCCTACGAGCAGTACTTC CASIQRGLAGSYEQYF
TRBJ2-4 TRBD2 TRBV14 few TGTGCCAGCCCTAGCGGGAGTGCCAAAAACATTCAGTACTTC CASPSGSAKNIQYF
TRBJ2-3 NA TRBV7-2 NA TGTGCCAGCAGCTTAAGGGGTGGAGGCACAGATACGCAGTATTTT CASSLRGGGTDTQYF
TRBJ2-2 NA TRBV12-2 NA TGTGCAAGTCGCTTAACCCCTTCAGAAAGACCGAACACCGGGGAGCTGTTTTTT CASRLTPSERPNTGELFF
TRBJ2-3 NA TRBV4-2 NA TGTGCCAGCAGCCAAGTAGGACAGAGCACAGATACGCAGTATTTT CASSQVGQSTDTQYF
TRBJ2-7 TRBD2 TRBV18 NA TGTGCCAGCTCGCCCTACGCGCTAGCGGGAGGGCTCGGGGGCGAGCAGTACTTC CASSPYALAGGLGGEQYF
TRBJ2-3 TRBD2 TRBV7-2 NA TGTGCCAGCGCGGGAGGGCCGGTGGCAGATACGCAGTATTTT CASAGGPVADTQYF
TRBJ2-7 TRBD2 TRBV5-1 NA TGCGCCAGCAGCTCGCTGACTAGCACTCCTGACGAGCAGTACTTC CASSSLTSTPDEQYF
TRBJ2-3 TRBD2 TRBV29-1 NA TGCAGCGCCGAGACTAGCCCTCTCCAAAAGCAGTATTTT CSAETSPLQKQYF
TRBJ2-7 TRBD2 TRBV10-3 NA TGTGCCATCAGTGAGTCGGGACTAGCGGGCGAGCAGTACTTC CAISESGLAGEQYF
TRBJ2-3 TRBD1 TRBV6-6 NA TGTGCCAGCAGTGACCCAACAGGGGCGGGAGATACGCAGTATTTT CASSDPTGAGDTQYF
TRBJ1-3 TRBD1 TRBV9 NA TGTGCCAGCAGCCGGGACAGGGTCCAGTCTGGAAACACCATATATTTT CASSRDRVQSGNTIYF
TRBJ2-5 NA TRBV5-1 NA TGCGCCAGCAGCTTGGCCCCAGGGTCGAGGGAGACCCAGTACTTC CASSLAPGSRETQYF
TRBJ2-1 TRBD1 TRBV2 NA TGTGCCAGCAGTGAAATAGGGACAGGGGAATTTAATGAGCAGTTCTTC CASSEIGTGEFNEQFF
TRBJ2-4 TRBD2 TRBV6-6 few TGTGCCAGCACCCCAAACGGCAGGGAGGGTTATATTCAGTACTTC CASTPNGREGYIQYF
TRBJ1-1 NA TRBV6-1 few TGTGCCAGCACCGAGGGCCCGAGGGGCACTGAAGCTTTCTTT CASTEGPRGTEAFF
TRBJ2-2 NA TRBV7-2 NA TGTGCCACCAAGACCGGGACCGGGGAGCTGTTTTTT CATKTGTGELFF
TRBJ2-7 NA TRBV5-4 few TGTGCCAGCAGTCCGGTGGGGGGGGCCACCTACGAGCAGTACTTC CASSPVGGATYEQYF
TRBJ2-7 NA TRBV5-5 NA TGTGCCAGCAGCTTCGAAGACAGACCGAACTACGAGCAGTACTTC CASSFEDRPNYEQYF
TRBJ1-5 TRBD1 TRBV19 NA TGTGCCAGTAGTAGGGACAGGGGTGTCCGGCCCCAGCATTTT CASSRDRGVRPQHF
TRBJ1-5 NA TRBV28 NA TGTGCCAGCATGGGGGCTTATCAGCCCCAGCATTTT CASMGAYQPQHF
TRBJ2-5 NA TRBV5-4 NA TGTGCCAGCAGCTTGAATCCAAGTCAAGAGACCCAGTACTTC CASSLNPSQETQYF
TRBJ1-5 NA TRBV28 NA TGTGCCAGCAGTTGGCCTGGGGCGGGGAATAGCAATCAGCCCCAGCATTTT CASSWPGAGNSNQPQHF
TRBJ1-4 NA TRBV6-5 NA TGTGCCAGCAGTTACGAAGGGCCGGGCGAGGAAAAACTGTTTTTT CASSYEGPGEEKLFF
TRBJ1-2 NA TRBV18 once TGTGCCAGCTCACCAGGGGGGGCAGACTATGGCTACACCTTC CASSPGGADYGYTF
TRBJ1-2 NA TRBV18 NA TGTGCCAGCTCACCACAAGGTCCGTATGGCTACACCTTC CASSPQGPYGYTF
TRBJ1-1 NA TRBV25-1 NA TGTGCCAGCAGTGAATATGAGATGGGCCCCCCGCGGGACACTGAAGCTTTCTTT CASSEYEMGPPRDTEAFF
TRBJ1-2 NA TRBV2 NA TGTGCCAGCAGTGAAGAGCTGTATACTAACTATGGCTACACCTTC CASSEELYTNYGYTF
TRBJ2-7 TRBD1 TRBV7-2 NA TGTGCCAGCAGCCCCGGACAGGGGCCCTACGAGCAGTACTTC CASSPGQGPYEQYF
TRBJ1-4 TRBD1 TRBV7-8 NA TGTGCCAGCAGCCGGAGGGACAGGTTTAATGAAAAACTGTTTTTT CASSRRDRFNEKLFF
TRBJ1-1 NA TRBV19 NA TGTGCCAGTAGTCCGCAGACTGACGTAACTGAAGCTTTCTTT CASSPQTDVTEAFF
TRBJ2-7 NA TRBV2 few TGTGCCAGCAGTGGAGGGGGGGGCAGCTCCTACGAGCAGTACTTC CASSGGGGSSYEQYF
TRBJ2-5 TRBD1 TRBV5-1 NA TGCGCCAGCAGCTTGGGACAGGGAGATGGAGAGACCCAGTACTTC CASSLGQGDGETQYF
TRBJ2-7 TRBD2 TRBV11-2 NA TGTGCCAGCAGCTTAGGGTTCGGGAGGGACTCCTACGAGCAGTACTTC CASSLGFGRDSYEQYF
TRBJ2-3 NA TRBV9 NA TGTGCCAGCAGCGCCTATTCGGATACGCAGTATTTT CASSAYSDTQYF
TRBJ1-1 TRBD1 TRBV2 NA TGTGCCAGCAGTGGAGGACAGGTTGGAAACACTGAAGCTTTCTTT CASSGGQVGNTEAFF